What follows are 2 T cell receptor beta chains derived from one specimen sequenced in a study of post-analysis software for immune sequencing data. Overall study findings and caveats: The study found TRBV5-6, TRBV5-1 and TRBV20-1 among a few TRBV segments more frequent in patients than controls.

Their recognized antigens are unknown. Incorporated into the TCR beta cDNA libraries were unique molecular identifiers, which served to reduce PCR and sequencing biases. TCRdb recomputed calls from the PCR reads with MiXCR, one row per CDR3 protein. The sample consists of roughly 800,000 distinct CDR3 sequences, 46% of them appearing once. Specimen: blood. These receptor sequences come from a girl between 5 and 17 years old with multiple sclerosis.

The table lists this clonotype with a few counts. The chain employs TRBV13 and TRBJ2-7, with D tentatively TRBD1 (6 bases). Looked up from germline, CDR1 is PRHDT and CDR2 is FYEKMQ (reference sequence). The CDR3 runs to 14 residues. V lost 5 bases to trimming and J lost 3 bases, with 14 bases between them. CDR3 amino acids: CASSQQGLGYEQYF. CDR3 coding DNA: TGTGCCAGCAGCCAACAGGGTCTAGGCTACGAGCAGTACTTC. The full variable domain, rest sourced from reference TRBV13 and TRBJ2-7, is AAGVIQSPRHLIKEKRETATLKCYPIPRHDTVYWYQQGPGQDPQFLISFYEKMQSDKGSIPDRFSAQQFSDYHSELNMSSLELGDSALYFCASSQQGLGYEQYFGPGTRLTVT.

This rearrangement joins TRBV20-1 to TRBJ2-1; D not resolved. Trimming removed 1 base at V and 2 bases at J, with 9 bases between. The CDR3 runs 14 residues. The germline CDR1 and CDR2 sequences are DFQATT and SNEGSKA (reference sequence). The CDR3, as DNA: TGCAGTGCTAGAGTAAGGCAGACCTACAATGAGCAGTTCTTC. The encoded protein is CSARVRQTYNEQFF.